This TCR beta chain was sequenced for a study of human T cells and chemical hapten exposure. V lost 1 base to trimming and J lost 1 base; unmatched junction nucleotides: 8. In germline, CDR1 is SGHVS, CDR2 FNYEAQ. The CDR3 runs 17 residues. From the RACE reads, TCRdb called clonotypes with MiXCR, one entry per CDR3 protein. Of around 350,000 distinct CDR3 sequences listed, about 5% are singletons. General observations from the study: The donors suffered from alopecia, so their immune response may not match that of healthy people.

This clonotype was detected a few times. Antigen: not known. Time point denoted: pre-sensitization, week 0. The sample's treatment: therapeutic diphenylcyclopropenone sensitization with weekly scalp DPC. The sequence came from a woman under 30 with alopecia areata. Some clones in this sample may be carry-over from other donors' samples. This chain connects TRBV7-6 to TRBJ2-3, with 7 bases that match TRBD1. The source material was whole blood, sampled in connection with sensitization to the hapten diphenylcyclopropenone (DPC). The CDR3 spells CASSLDPGTAGTDTQYF. The CDR3 nucleotides read TGTGCCAGCAGCTTAGATCCCGGGACAGCGGGCACAGATACGCAGTATTTT. The full variable domain, its missing parts supplied by reference TRBV7-6 and TRBJ2-3, is GAGVSQSPRYKVTKRGQDVALRCDPISGHVSLYWYRQALGQGPEFLTYFNYEAQQDKSGLPNDRFSAERPEGSISTLTIQRTEQRDSAMYRCASSLDPGTAGTDTQYFGPGTRLTVL.